The 31 T cell receptor beta chains presented below share a single source sample, sequenced in a study of cytomegalovirus exposure and HLA in healthy donors. The PCR employed 60 Vbeta primers together with 13 Jbeta primers. Some clones are missing from TCRdb's copy, which holds only in-frame ones; the method was immunoSEQ multiplex PCR. Of some 110,000 clones detected, 65% to 90% appear once; the ten largest clones hold 2.1%. The sample comprised PBMCs. These receptors all come from a young man in good health and CMV-seronegative.

The chain employs TRBV5-1 and TRBJ2-7; possible D gene TRBD2, 5 bases. Trimming took 5 bases from V and 3 from J, leaving 9 bases between them. Germline CDR1 reads SGHRS; CDR2 reads YFSETQ. This CDR3 has 12 amino acids. The CDR3 sequence: CASRDGGYEQYF. CDR3 DNA sequence: TGCGCCAGCAGGGACGGAGGCTACGAGCAGTACTTC.

This clone occurred a few times. This sequence joins TRBV5-1 and TRBJ2-5; a weak D match, TRBD1 (5 bases). CDR1 and CDR2 (germline): SGHRS, YFSETQ. CDR3 length equals 13 residues. The V end was cut by 4 bases, the J end by 1 base, with 8 bases between. CDR3 bases: TGCGCCAGCAGCGGAGACAGCCAAGAGACCCAGTACTTC. It encodes CASSGDSQETQYF.

V gene TRBV6-1 combines with J gene TRBJ1-1, with D possibly TRBD1 on 6 matching bases. V was trimmed by 2 bases and J by 0 bases, leaving 13 bases between them. CDR3 length equals 16 residues. Per germline, CDR1 MNHNS and CDR2 SASEGT. The CDR3 protein is CASSETLGHLNTEAFF. In nucleotides, the CDR3 is TGTGCCAGCAGTGAAACCCTGGGACATTTGAACACTGAAGCTTTCTTT.

This chain links TRBV28 with TRBJ2-7; 8 nucleotides agree with TRBD2. The CDR3 runs to 15 residues. Germline assignment: CDR1 MDHEN and CDR2 SYDVKM. V trimming: 7 bases; J trimming: 2 bases; junction bases outside the gene matches: 10. The CDR3 sequence: CASTGGARSTYEQYF. The CDR3 DNA sequence: TGTGCCAGCACCGGGGGGGCCAGGTCCACCTACGAGCAGTACTTC.

This rearrangement joins TRBV5-6 to TRBJ2-5; a weak D match, TRBD1 (6 bases). Germline CDR1 SGHDT, CDR2 YYEEEE. V gave up 3 bases and J gave up 7 bases, with 19 bases separating them. This CDR3 spans 15 amino acids. CDR3 protein: CASSYDDRLMWTQYF. The DNA of the CDR3 is TGTGCCAGCAGCTATGACGACAGGTTGATGTGGACCCAGTACTTC.

This sequence joins TRBV28 and TRBJ2-4; weak D call: TRBD1 (5 bases). The CDR3 spans 16 residues. V was shortened by 4 bases and J by 0 bases, with 13 bases between the two germline ends. Germline V lookup: CDR1 MDHEN, CDR2 SYDVKM. CDR3 sequence: CASSSRDNLAKNIQYF. CDR3 nucleotides: TGTGCCAGCAGTTCCAGGGATAATCTAGCCAAAAACATTCAGTACTTC.

The chain recombines TRBV28 with TRBJ1-1; D is uncertain. Trimming shortened V by 6 bases and J by 1 base, and 3 bases separated the two germline ends. Germline V gene sequence: CDR1 MDHEN, CDR2 SYDVKM. The CDR3 covers 11 residues. This chain's CDR3 is CASRQNTEAFF. The DNA of the CDR3 is TGTGCCAGCAGACAGAACACTGAAGCTTTCTTT.

The rearrangement joins TRBV28 to TRBJ2-1; TRBD2 matches at 12 bases. CDR1 is MDHEN and CDR2 is SYDVKM in the germline V gene. This CDR3 has 14 residues. V dropped 8 bases and J dropped 5; count of bases not matched to a gene: 4. CDR3: CASFLAGGHNEQFF. For the CDR3, the DNA is TGTGCCAGCTTCCTAGCGGGGGGGCACAATGAGCAGTTCTTC.

The sample holds a few counts of this clone. This chain connects TRBV28 to TRBJ1-1; 7 bases map to TRBD1. In germline, CDR1 is MDHEN, CDR2 SYDVKM. With 3 bases clipped from V and 5 bases from J, the junction kept 6 bases outside the gene matches. This CDR3 has 14 amino acids. The CDR3 nucleotides read TGTGCCAGCAGTTTCAGGGGGGTAGGGACTGAAGCTTTCTTT. It specifies CASSFRGVGTEAFF.

The chain joins TRBV5-1 to TRBJ1-2; 9 nucleotides match TRBD1. The ends lost 0 bases at V and 7 bases at J; junction bases unmatched: 7. Germline V lookup: CDR1 SGHRS, CDR2 YFSETQ. The CDR3 is 15 residues long. In nucleotides, the CDR3 is TGCGCCAGCAGCTTGGAAGGACAGGGGAACCGTGGCTACACCTTC. Protein sequence: CASSLEGQGNRGYTF.

This rearrangement joins TRBV5-8 to TRBJ2-7; 7 nucleotides align to TRBD2. J gave up 3 bases and V 0 bases, and 3 bases lay outside the gene matches. CDR1 and CDR2 (germline): SGHTS, YDEGEE. The CDR3 totals 14 residues. Here the CDR3 reads CASSLVGGVYEQYF. Written as DNA, the CDR3 is TGTGCCAGCAGCTTGGTTGGGGGGGTCTACGAGCAGTACTTC.

This clone came up once. The chain couples TRBV5-5 to TRBJ2-5; D is ambiguous. The CDR3 has 14 amino acids. Germline lookup yields CDR1 SGHKS and CDR2 YYEKEE (reference sequence). The V gene lost 4 bases and the J gene lost 5 bases, with 15 bases spanning the gap. The CDR3 here is CASSVTGSRETQYF. The CDR3 DNA reads TGTGCCAGCAGCGTTACCGGGTCCCGGGAGACCCAGTACTTC.

This clone appeared a single time. The CDR3 spells CASSPISDNEQFF. CDR3 DNA sequence: TGTGCCAGCAGCCCTATATCGGACAATGAGCAGTTCTTC. The chain couples TRBV7-9 to TRBJ2-1; no clear D. The CDR3 runs to 13 residues. Trimming left V 5 bases short and J 5 bases short, with 10 bases between. From germline, CDR1 is SEHNR and CDR2 FQNEAQ (reference sequence).

V gene TRBV29-1 combines with J gene TRBJ2-5, with TRBD1 as a possible D gene (5 bases). The germline V and J ends were trimmed by 2 bases and 13 bases, with 11 bases remaining between them. The CDR3 length is 10 residues. Germline loops: CDR1 SQVTM, CDR2 ANQGSEA. Written as DNA, the CDR3 is TGCAGCGTTGAATTGGGGCCGGGGTACTTC. As protein: CSVELGPGYF.

This rearrangement joins TRBV19 to TRBJ2-1; D is unresolved. The CDR3 is 15 residues long. Germline-derived CDR1 and CDR2 are LNHDA and SQIVND (reference sequence). V lost 5 bases and J 1 base, leaving 12 bases between the germline ends. In DNA form, the CDR3 reads TGTGCCAGTAGTTTAACATGGCTGTCCTACAATGAGCAGTTCTTC. Translating it yields CASSLTWLSYNEQFF.

The chain recombines TRBV7-9 with TRBJ2-5, with D maybe TRBD2 (6 bases). From germline, CDR1 is SEHNR and CDR2 FQNEAQ (reference sequence). V lost 4 bases and J 7 bases, leaving 19 bases between the germline ends. There are 15 residues in the CDR3. Here the CDR3 DNA reads TGTGCCAGCAGCTCTTCCCCCGGCGGGGTGGGGACCCAGTACTTC. Protein product: CASSSSPGGVGTQYF.

This clone was found once. V and J are TRBV30 and TRBJ1-4, with a tentative D call TRBD1 (5 bases). With 5 bases removed from V and 4 bases from J, the gap between germline ends came to 14 bases. CDR1 GTSNPN and CDR2 SVGIG come from the germline V gene (reference sequence). The CDR3 covers 14 residues. The CDR3: CAWGPGPDNEKLFF. CDR3 DNA: TGTGCCTGGGGTCCAGGGCCGGATAATGAAAAACTGTTTTTT. Looking up the rest from reference TRBV30 and TRBJ1-4 gives the full variable domain: SQTIHQWPATLVQPVGSPLSLECTVEGTSNPNLYWYRQAAGRGLQLLFYSVGIGQISSEVPQNLSASRPQDRQFILSSKKLLLSDSGFYLCAWGPGPDNEKLFFGSGTQLSVL.

This clone was observed a handful of times. The rearrangement uses TRBV6-4 and TRBJ2-3; 13 bases align to TRBD2. Germline-derived CDR1 and CDR2 are MRHNA and SNTAGT. Unmatched junction bases numbered 4, after V lost 0 bases and J lost 1 base. CDR3 length: 18 residues. The CDR3: CASSDSKGTSGGTDTQYF. The DNA of the CDR3 is TGTGCCAGCAGTGACTCGAAAGGGACTAGCGGGGGCACAGATACGCAGTATTTT.

V is TRBV19 and J is TRBJ1-5; perhaps TRBD1 as D (5 bases). Looked up from germline, CDR1 is LNHDA and CDR2 is SQIVND (reference sequence). The CDR3 sequence is 15 residues long. Trimming took off 6 bases at V and 4 bases at J, with 16 bases between the two ends. The CDR3 is CASRRGISENQPQHF. The DNA of the CDR3 is TGTGCCAGTAGACGGGGGATTTCGGAGAATCAGCCCCAGCATTTT.

The chain is built from TRBV28 and TRBJ2-3, with D possibly TRBD1 on 5 matching bases. CDR3 length equals 16 residues. Germline values: CDR1 MDHEN, CDR2 SYDVKM. V dropped 7 bases and J dropped 5 bases, with 22 bases sitting between them. CDR3 sequence: CASKNSDATRGDTQYF. As DNA, the CDR3 is TGTGCCAGCAAGAACTCGGACGCAACAAGGGGAGATACGCAGTATTTT.

The chain has TRBV2 and TRBJ2-5; TRBD1 aligns across 7 bases. CDR3 length: 15 residues. Losses at the gene ends were 7 bases for V and 1 base for J; bases not matched to a gene: 9. Per the germline V gene, CDR1 is SNHLY and CDR2 is FYNNEI. The CDR3 DNA reads as TGTGCCAGCAATCTTCACACAGGGGCCCAAGAGACCCAGTACTTC. It specifies CASNLHTGAQETQYF.

This chain uses TRBV2 with TRBJ2-7, with D possibly matching TRBD1 (6 bases). Germline CDR1 SNHLY, CDR2 FYNNEI. CDR3 length: 12 residues. Trimming took off 4 bases at V and 2 bases at J, with 6 bases between the two ends. The CDR3 DNA reads TGTGCCAGCAGTGGGACAGCCTACGAGCAGTACTTC. Translating it yields CASSGTAYEQYF.

On this clone itself: The junction does not match germline at one end; this may be a read error. V gene TRBV19 combines with J gene TRBJ2-6, with D possibly TRBD1 on 5 matching bases. The germline V gene has CDR1 LNHDA and CDR2 SQIVND (reference sequence). The CDR3 length is 17 residues. The CDR3 DNA follows: TGTGCCAGTAGTATCGACCAAGGGGCGGCTGGGGCCAACGGCCTGACTTTC. This codes for CASSIDQGAAGANGLTF.

The V call is TRBV4-1, the J call TRBJ1-2; D is possibly TRBD1 (5 bases). The CDR3 spans 16 residues. Germline V gene sequence: CDR1 MGHRA, CDR2 YSYEKL. Trimming shortened V by 0 bases and J by 0 bases, and 11 bases separated the two germline ends. The CDR3 spells CASSQELGTTNYGYTF. The DNA of the CDR3 is TGCGCCAGCAGCCAAGAACTGGGGACTACTAACTATGGCTACACCTTC.

V gene TRBV9 combines with J gene TRBJ2-3; 9 bases align to TRBD2. The CDR3 is 16 residues long. The trim removed 2 bases at V and 4 bases at J, leaving 8 bases unmatched. Germline assignment: CDR1 SGDLS and CDR2 YYNGEE. This chain's CDR3 is CASSVKSGGTADTQYF. Here the CDR3 DNA reads TGTGCCAGCAGCGTGAAGAGCGGGGGGACCGCAGATACGCAGTATTTT.

This clone was seen more than once but under ten times. The chain carries TRBV7-6 and TRBJ1-3; no clear D gene. V was pared by 4 bases and J by 4 bases, with 14 bases between. The CDR3 is 15 residues long. The germline V gene encodes CDR1 SGHVS and CDR2 FNYEAQ. The CDR3 sequence: CASSSSLGEGNTIYF. The CDR3 nucleotides read TGTGCCAGCAGCTCTAGCCTCGGGGAAGGAAACACCATATATTTT. The complete variable domain, with remaining parts taken from reference TRBV7-6 and TRBJ1-3, reads GAGVSQSPRYKVTKRGQDVALRCDPISGHVSLYWYRQALGQGPEFLTYFNYEAQQDKSGLPNDRFSAERPEGSISTLTIQRTEQRDSAMYRCASSSSLGEGNTIYFGEGSWLTVV.

This clone appeared a single time. The rearrangement uses TRBV2 and TRBJ2-7, with TRBD1 matching 7 bases. The CDR3 is made up of 14 amino acids. Trimming cost V 9 bases and J 3 bases; bases outside gene matches: 11. CDR1 and CDR2 (germline): SNHLY, FYNNEI. The CDR3 DNA reads TGTGCCAGGTCAAAGGGACAGTCCCTCTACGAGCAGTACTTC. It specifies CARSKGQSLYEQYF.

The chain couples TRBV19 to TRBJ1-2, with TRBD1 as a possible D gene (5 bases). CDR1 is LNHDA and CDR2 is SQIVND in the germline V gene (reference sequence). V was clipped by 1 base and J by 10 bases, with 16 bases between them. CDR3 length equals 14 residues. The CDR3 protein is CASSIGAGYDDYTF. DNA for the CDR3: TGTGCCAGTAGTATAGGGGCAGGGTACGACGACTACACCTTC.

About this clone itself: At one boundary the junction diverges from the germline segment, which might be a read error. The J gene is TRBJ1-2, the V gene TRBV7-9, with a weak D call TRBD1 (6 bases). The CDR3 consists of 13 residues. Germline-derived CDR1 and CDR2 are SEHNR and FQNEAQ (reference sequence). This chain's CDR3 is CASSSGTSNLGAF. CDR3 DNA sequence: TGTGCCAGCAGCTCCGGGACAAGTAATCTTGGCGCCTTC.

This sequence joins TRBV9 and TRBJ2-2, with TRBD2 matching 12 bases. V shed 1 base, J shed 7 bases, and the junction held 11 bases outside the gene matches. Germline V lookup: CDR1 SGDLS, CDR2 YYNGEE. This CDR3 is 18 amino acids long. CDR3 sequence (DNA): TGTGCCAGCAGCGTACTCTCCCTAGCGGGGGGGCTTCACGGGGAGCTGTTTTTT. Its protein product is CASSVLSLAGGLHGELFF.

This clone was observed once. The chain joins TRBV27 to TRBJ2-1, with 9 bases identical to TRBD2. The germline gives CDR1 MNHEY, CDR2 SMNVEV (reference sequence). Unmatched junction bases numbered 11, after V lost 5 bases and J lost 9 bases. This CDR3 comprises 15 residues. CDR3 coding DNA: TGTGCCAGCAGTGAGCTAGCGGGGACACTGGGTGAGCAGTTCTTC. Translated, it gives CASSELAGTLGEQFF.